The entry below gives a single T cell receptor beta chain sequence along with its context. Its cognate antigen is unknown. The data are from a study of shared clonotypes between healthy human individuals. Study-level findings and limits: Sampling covered blood only; tissue repertoires likely differ.

The V end was cut by 7 bases, the J end by 6 bases, with 12 bases between. CDR3 length: 12 amino acids. The germline V gene has CDR1 ENHRY and CDR2 SYGVKD. Generated by immunoSEQ multiplex PCR, the TCRdb table keeps only in-frame clones and is missing some. Among some 700,000 clones, about 90% were seen once, and the ten largest hold 34%. This clonotype was obtained from a man between 18 and 29 years old in good health. Some clones in this sample may be carry-over from other donors' samples. The V gene is TRBV10-3, the J gene TRBJ1-2; D not resolved. The sequencing input was memory CD8+ T cells from PBMCs. The subset was: CD45RO+ cells pooled with CCR7-negative TemRA cells. The CDR3 loop reads CAIMEPEDGYTF. The CDR3 DNA follows: TGTGCCATCATGGAGCCGGAGGATGGCTACACCTTC.